Following are 20 T cell receptor beta chains from one sample sequenced in a study of T cells in Graves' hyperthyroidism and ophthalmopathy. TCR beta CDR3 regions were amplified from RNA transcripts. In the first-round RT-PCR of the TCR CDR3, the HTBI primer set was used. Via MiXCR, TCRdb re-called the multiplex PCR reads, giving one row per CDR3 protein. The sample consists of some 500,000 distinct CDR3 sequences, around 14% of them appearing once. Sequenced material: blood. The receptors here all came from a woman aged 18-29 years with Graves' hyperthyroidism.

This clonotype has a handful of counts. This chain uses TRBV5-1 with TRBJ1-1; D gene unclear. Per germline, CDR1 SGHRS and CDR2 YFSETQ. Trimming stripped 0 bases from V and 6 bases from J, with 12 bases between. CDR3 length: 14 amino acids. CDR3 region: CASSLGVGGSEAFF. The CDR3 DNA is TGCGCCAGCAGCTTGGGGGTAGGAGGGTCTGAAGCTTTCTTT.

In its sample, this clonotype was seen many times. The chain couples TRBV9 to TRBJ2-3; a weak D match, TRBD1 (7 bases). This CDR3 comprises 17 residues. Deletions cut 0 bases from V and 6 bases from J, with 20 bases between. Germline lookup yields CDR1 SGDLS and CDR2 YYNGEE. CDR3 in amino acids: CASSVAAGQTMWDTQYF. CDR3 sequence (DNA): TGTGCCAGCAGCGTAGCGGCGGGACAGACTATGTGGGATACGCAGTATTTT.

Many counts were recorded for this clonotype. The V call is TRBV7-3, the J call TRBJ1-1, with D possibly TRBD1 on 5 matching bases. CDR1 is SGHTA and CDR2 is FQGTGA in the germline V gene. The CDR3 has 18 residues. The V and J ends lost 5 bases and 1 base respectively, with 23 bases between them. The CDR3 loop reads CASSAQGGVLWKNTEAFF. In DNA form, the CDR3 reads TGTGCCAGCAGCGCCCAAGGAGGGGTACTTTGGAAGAACACTGAAGCTTTCTTT.

This clonotype was recorded a few times. The chain has TRBV5-6 and TRBJ2-7; D gene uncertain. Trimming stripped 1 base from V and 6 bases from J, with 11 bases between. The CDR3 is 13 residues long. Germline V lookup: CDR1 SGHDT, CDR2 YYEEEE. CDR3 sequence reads: CASSLTPVSEQYV. The CDR3 bases are TGTGCCAGCAGCTTGACCCCCGTGAGCGAGCAGTACGTC.

In this sample, this clonotype turned up many times. The chain combines TRBV29-1 with TRBJ1-3; 11 bases line up with TRBD1. This CDR3 is 15 amino acids long. Looked up from germline, CDR1 is SQVTM and CDR2 is ANQGSEA. The ends lost 5 bases at V and 7 bases at J; junction bases unmatched: 10. The CDR3 region is CSVQRTGQGANTIYF. In DNA, the CDR3 is TGCAGCGTTCAGCGAACCGGACAGGGGGCGAACACCATATATTTT.

This clonotype came up many times. The chain has TRBV27 and TRBJ1-1, with TRBD1 matching over 8 bases. Losses at the gene ends were 5 bases for V and 10 bases for J; bases not matched to a gene: 6. This CDR3 comprises 12 residues. Germline CDR1 and CDR2: MNHEY and SMNVEV (reference sequence). The CDR3: CASSLRGRGAFF. Written as DNA, the CDR3 is TGTGCCAGCAGTCTCAGGGGGCGCGGAGCTTTCTTT.

In this sample, this clonotype turned up many times. The chain employs TRBV11-2 and TRBJ2-7; possibly TRBD1 or TRBD2 for D (5 bases each). Germline loops: CDR1 SGHAT, CDR2 FQNNGV. Between the trimmed V and J ends, which lost 5 bases and 5 bases, there was a span of 19 bases. The CDR3 length is 15 residues. DNA of the CDR3: TGTGCCAGCAGCCCCGGTATGGGGGTCAAGAACGAGCAGTACGTC. The encoded protein is CASSPGMGVKNEQYV.

In this sample, this clonotype turned up many times. Relative to the germline gene, one junction end is altered; a read error may explain this. The chain carries TRBV11-1 and TRBJ2-1, with TRBD2 matching 9 bases. This CDR3 is 15 amino acids long. Germline V lookup: CDR1 SGHAT, CDR2 FQDESV (reference sequence). This chain's CDR3 is CASSLAGFTYNEQFF. The CDR3 DNA is TGTGCCAGCAGCCTAGCGGGGTTCACCTACAATGAGCAGTTCTTC.

This clonotype was detected a few times. The chain uses TRBV29-1 and TRBJ1-1; D remains unclear. The CDR3 has 12 amino acids. Between the trimmed V and J ends, which lost 7 bases and 2 bases, there was a span of 11 bases. Germline values: CDR1 SQVTM, CDR2 ANQGSEA. The CDR3 DNA follows: TGCAGCGCGCTACATGCTAACACTGAAGCTTTCTTT. Residues: CSALHANTEAFF. The full variable domain, its missing parts supplied by reference TRBV29-1 and TRBJ1-1, is SAVISQKPSRDICQRGTSLTIQCQVDSQVTMMFWYRQQPGQSLTLIATANQGSEATYESGFVIDKFPISRPNLTFSTLTVSNMSPEDSSIYLCSALHANTEAFFGQGTRLTVV.

This clonotype was detected ten times or more. The rearrangement links TRBV12-3 or TRBV12-4 to TRBJ2-1; 12 nucleotides match TRBD2. The CDR3 length is 14 residues. Germline trimming cut 6 bases from V and 3 bases from J; bases unmatched to any gene: 0. The CDR3 nucleotides are TGTGCCAGCAGGACTAGCGGGAGCTACAATGAGCAGTTCTTC. Translating gives CASRTSGSYNEQFF.

Ten or more counts support this clonotype. This chain uses TRBV27 with TRBJ1-5; weak D call: TRBD1 (5 bases). Germline assignment: CDR1 MNHEY and CDR2 SMNVEV (reference sequence). V gave up 4 bases and J gave up 2 bases, with 15 bases separating them. The CDR3 totals 16 residues. CDR3 amino acids: CASSSLGQRGNQPQHF. The DNA of the CDR3 is TGTGCCAGCAGTTCCCTGGGGCAGAGGGGCAATCAGCCCCAGCATTTT.

The chain has TRBV5-1 and TRBJ2-2; no clear D gene. V gave up 1 base and J gave up 4 bases, with 11 bases separating them. CDR1 and CDR2 from the germline V gene are SGHRS and YFSETQ. The CDR3 spans 15 residues. The CDR3, as DNA: TGCGCCAGCAGCTTGTCCCCCGAGACCACCGGGGAGCTGTTTTTT. It specifies CASSLSPETTGELFF.

This clonotype was picked up many times. The V call is TRBV19, the J call TRBJ2-3; 7 positions match TRBD2. V was clipped by 3 bases and J by 7 bases; unmatched bases: 7. Germline lookup yields CDR1 LNHDA and CDR2 SQIVND (reference sequence). The length of the CDR3 is 14 residues. The CDR3 protein is CASSIGTKINTQYF. CDR3 sequence (DNA): TGTGCCAGTAGTATCGGGACTAAGATTAATACGCAGTATTTT.

This clonotype was observed a few times. CDR3: CSVEELAEAFF. In nucleotides, the CDR3 is TGCAGCGTTGAAGAACTCGCTGAAGCTTTCTTT. The V call is TRBV29-1, the J call TRBJ1-1; D call uncertain. The V gene's germline CDR1 is SQVTM and CDR2 ANQGSEA. The CDR3 is made up of 11 amino acids. Trimming took 0 bases from V and 6 from J, leaving 5 bases between them.

This sequence joins TRBV3-1 and TRBJ1-5; 12 bases map to TRBD1. The CDR3 totals 19 residues. Germline CDR1 LGHDT, CDR2 YNNKEL (reference sequence). Trimming took 2 bases from V and 7 from J; bases not matched to a gene: 15. In DNA, the CDR3 is TGTGCCAGCAGCCAACATTCGTTAACGGGGACAGGGGGCGTCCAGCCCCAGCATTTT. Translating it yields CASSQHSLTGTGGVQPQHF.

This clonotype occurred many times. This chain uses TRBV5-1 with TRBJ2-1; 9 nucleotides agree with TRBD2. The V and J ends lost 0 bases and 4 bases, in that order; junction bases with no gene match: 5. Germline V CDR1 and CDR2: SGHRS, YFSETQ. This CDR3 spans 16 amino acids. DNA for the CDR3: TGCGCCAGCAGCTTGGTCGAGCGGGAGGCTTACAATGAGCAGTTCTTC. The encoded protein is CASSLVEREAYNEQFF.

The chain links TRBV3-1 to TRBJ2-2, with 8 bases matching TRBD2. The junction had 5 bases not matched to a gene; V was cut back by 0 bases and J by 5 bases. Germline V gives CDR1 LGHDT, CDR2 YNNKEL (reference sequence). CDR3 length: 16 residues. CDR3: CASSQDSGKGTGELFF. CDR3 DNA: TGTGCCAGCAGCCAAGATAGCGGGAAAGGAACCGGGGAGCTGTTTTTT.

This clonotype was seen repeatedly, ten times or more. The chain joins TRBV19 to TRBJ1-1; tentative D call: TRBD1 (5 bases). The CDR3 contains 13 residues. Germline CDR1 and CDR2: LNHDA and SQIVND (reference sequence). The germline V and J ends were trimmed by 4 bases and 7 bases, with 13 bases remaining between them. The CDR3 coding sequence is TGTGCCAGTAGTAAAAGCAGGGAGGTTGAAGCTTTCTTT. It codes for CASSKSREVEAFF.

In this sample, this clonotype turned up a few times. The rearrangement links TRBV19 to TRBJ1-1; D is uncertain. The V end was cut by 6 bases, the J end by 1 base, with 12 bases between. CDR1 LNHDA and CDR2 SQIVND come from the germline V gene (reference sequence). The CDR3 sequence is 14 residues long. DNA of the CDR3: TGTGCCAGTAGCCCGGCGGTATGGAACACTGAAGCTTTCTTT. It specifies CASSPAVWNTEAFF.

This clonotype has only a few counts. The V and J genes are TRBV19 and TRBJ2-1, with 11 positions matching TRBD2. Germline V CDR1 and CDR2: LNHDA, SQIVND (reference sequence). The V segment lost 2 bases and the J segment 6 bases; nucleotides outside the gene matches: 9. The CDR3 contains 17 residues. CDR3 sequence: CASSISGTSGGLNEQFF. Here the CDR3 DNA reads TGTGCCAGTAGTATATCAGGGACTAGCGGTGGTCTCAATGAGCAGTTCTTC.